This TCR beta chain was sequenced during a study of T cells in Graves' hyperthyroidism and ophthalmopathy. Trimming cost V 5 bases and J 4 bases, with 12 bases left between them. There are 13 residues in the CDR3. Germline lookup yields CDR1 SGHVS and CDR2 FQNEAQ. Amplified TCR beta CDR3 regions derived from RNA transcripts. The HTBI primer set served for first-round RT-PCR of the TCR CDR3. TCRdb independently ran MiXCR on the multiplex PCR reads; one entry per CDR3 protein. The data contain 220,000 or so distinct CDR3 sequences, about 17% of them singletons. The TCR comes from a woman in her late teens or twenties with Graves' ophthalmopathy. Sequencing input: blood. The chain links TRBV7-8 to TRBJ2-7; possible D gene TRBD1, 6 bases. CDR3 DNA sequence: TGTGCCAGCAGCCCCCTCACAGGGTACGAGCAGTACTTC. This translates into CASSPLTGYEQYF.